The clone carrying this TCR beta chain was observed a handful of times. These data come from a study of molecular identifiers for immune sequencing clone quantification. Germline CDR1 and CDR2: LNHDA and SQIVND (reference sequence). The V gene end was trimmed by 3 bases and the J gene end by 7 bases; junction bases not matched to a gene: 11. This CDR3 is built from 16 residues. From the PCR reads, TCRdb called clonotypes with MiXCR, one entry per CDR3 protein. The data show 300,000 to 400,000 distinct CDR3 sequences, roughly a quarter seen once. Sequencing was done on a sample of naive CD8+ T cells from blood, with Jurkat cell RNA spiked in. Regarding subset: FACS-sorted CD8+CD4-CCR7+CD45RA+ naive T cells. The chain combines TRBV19 with TRBJ2-2; 7 bases match TRBD2. The sequence derives from a human donor in good health. Some libraries in this study had Jurkat cell RNA spiked in. The CDR3 sequence is CASSISTSWSGGELFF. For the CDR3, the DNA is TGTGCCAGTAGTATTTCGACTAGCTGGAGTGGCGGGGAGCTGTTTTTT.